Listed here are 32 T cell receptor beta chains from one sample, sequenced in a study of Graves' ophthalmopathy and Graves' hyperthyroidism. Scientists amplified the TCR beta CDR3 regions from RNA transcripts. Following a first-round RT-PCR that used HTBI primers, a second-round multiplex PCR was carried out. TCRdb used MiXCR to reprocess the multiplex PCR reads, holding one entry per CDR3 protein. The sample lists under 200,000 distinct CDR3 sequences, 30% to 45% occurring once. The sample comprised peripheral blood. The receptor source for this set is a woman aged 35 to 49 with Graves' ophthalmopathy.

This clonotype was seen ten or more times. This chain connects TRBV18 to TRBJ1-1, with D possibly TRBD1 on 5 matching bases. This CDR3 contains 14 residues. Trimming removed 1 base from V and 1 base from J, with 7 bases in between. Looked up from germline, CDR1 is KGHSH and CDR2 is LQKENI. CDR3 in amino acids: CASSPQGPNTEAFF. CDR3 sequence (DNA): TGTGCCAGCTCACCACAGGGACCGAACACTGAAGCTTTCTTT.

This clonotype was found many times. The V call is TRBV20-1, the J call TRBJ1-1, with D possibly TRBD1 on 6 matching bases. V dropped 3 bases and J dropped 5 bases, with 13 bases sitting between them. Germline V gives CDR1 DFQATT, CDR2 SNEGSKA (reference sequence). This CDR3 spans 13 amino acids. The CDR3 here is CSASQGSLTEAFF. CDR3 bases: TGCAGTGCTAGCCAGGGGAGTTTGACTGAAGCTTTCTTT.

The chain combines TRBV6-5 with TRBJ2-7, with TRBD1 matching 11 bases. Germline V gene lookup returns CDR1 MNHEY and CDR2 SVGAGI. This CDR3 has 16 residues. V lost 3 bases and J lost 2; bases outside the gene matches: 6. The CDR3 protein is CASSYRRDRGAYEQYF. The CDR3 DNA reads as TGTGCCAGCAGTTATCGCCGGGACAGGGGGGCCTACGAGCAGTACTTC.

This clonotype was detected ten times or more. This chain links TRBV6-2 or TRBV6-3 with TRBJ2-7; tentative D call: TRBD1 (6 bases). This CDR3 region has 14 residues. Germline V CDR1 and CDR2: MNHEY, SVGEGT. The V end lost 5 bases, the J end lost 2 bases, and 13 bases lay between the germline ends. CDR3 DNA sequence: TGTGCCAGCAGTAAGACAGGCTCGACCTACGAGCAGTACTTC. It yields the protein CASSKTGSTYEQYF.

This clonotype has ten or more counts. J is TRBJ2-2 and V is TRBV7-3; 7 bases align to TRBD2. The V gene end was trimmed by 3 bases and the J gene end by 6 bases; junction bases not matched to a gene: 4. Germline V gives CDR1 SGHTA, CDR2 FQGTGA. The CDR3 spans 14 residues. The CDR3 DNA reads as TGTGCCAGCAGCTTCGCGGGAGACTCCGGGGAGCTGTTTTTT. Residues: CASSFAGDSGELFF. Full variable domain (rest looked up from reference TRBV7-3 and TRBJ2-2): GAGVSQTPSNKVTEKGKYVELRCDPISGHTALYWYRQSLGQGPEFLIYFQGTGAADDSGLPNDRFFAVRPEGSVSTLKIQRTERGDSAVYLCASSFAGDSGELFFGEGSRLTVL.

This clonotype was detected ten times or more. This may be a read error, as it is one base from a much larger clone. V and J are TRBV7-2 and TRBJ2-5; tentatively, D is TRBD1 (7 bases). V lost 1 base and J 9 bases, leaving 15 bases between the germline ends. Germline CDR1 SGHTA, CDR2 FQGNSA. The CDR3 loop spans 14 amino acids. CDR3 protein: CASSLGSQGEAQYF. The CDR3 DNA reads TGTGCCAGCAGCTTAGGTTCCCAGGGGGAGGCCCAGTACTTC.

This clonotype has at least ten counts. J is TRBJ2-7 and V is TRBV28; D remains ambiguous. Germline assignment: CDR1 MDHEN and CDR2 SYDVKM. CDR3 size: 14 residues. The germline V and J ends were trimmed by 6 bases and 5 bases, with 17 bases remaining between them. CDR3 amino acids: CASRPFTQGHEQYF. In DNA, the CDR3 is TGTGCCAGCAGACCTTTCACCCAAGGCCACGAGCAGTACTTC.

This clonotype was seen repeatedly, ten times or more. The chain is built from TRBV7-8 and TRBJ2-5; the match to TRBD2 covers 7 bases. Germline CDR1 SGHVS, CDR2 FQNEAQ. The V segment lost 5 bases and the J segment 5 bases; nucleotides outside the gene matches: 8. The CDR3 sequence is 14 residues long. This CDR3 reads CASSPVAGEETQYF. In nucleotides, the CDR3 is TGTGCCAGCAGCCCAGTGGCGGGGGAGGAGACCCAGTACTTC. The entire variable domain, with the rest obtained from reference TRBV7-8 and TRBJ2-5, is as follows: GAGVSQSPRYKVAKRGQDVALRCDPISGHVSLFWYQQALGQGPEFLTYFQNEAQLDKSGLPSDRFFAERPEGSVSTLKIQRTQQEDSAVYLCASSPVAGEETQYFGPGTRLLVL.

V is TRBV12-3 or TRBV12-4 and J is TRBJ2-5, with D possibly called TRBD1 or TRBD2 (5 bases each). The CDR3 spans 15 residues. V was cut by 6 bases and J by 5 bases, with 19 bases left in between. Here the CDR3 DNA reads TGTGCCAGCAGAAGTTCCCCCCGGGGCAGCGAGACCCAGTACTTC. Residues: CASRSSPRGSETQYF.

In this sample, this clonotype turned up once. CDR3 protein: CASSSLGVSNGYTF. The CDR3 coding sequence is TGTGCCAGCAGTTCTCTGGGGGTGTCAAATGGCTACACCTTC. The chain joins TRBV11-2 to TRBJ1-2; TRBD1 might be the D (5 bases). This CDR3 region has 14 residues. The ends were cut back, 6 bases at V and 6 bases at J, with 17 bases in the middle. Germline loops: CDR1 SGHAT, CDR2 FQNNGV.

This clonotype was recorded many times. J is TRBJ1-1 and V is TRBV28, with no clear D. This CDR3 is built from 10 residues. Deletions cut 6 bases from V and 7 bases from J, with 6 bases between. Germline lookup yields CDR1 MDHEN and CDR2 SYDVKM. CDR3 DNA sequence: TGTGCCAGCAGCCGAATTGAAGCTTTCTTT. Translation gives CASSRIEAFF.

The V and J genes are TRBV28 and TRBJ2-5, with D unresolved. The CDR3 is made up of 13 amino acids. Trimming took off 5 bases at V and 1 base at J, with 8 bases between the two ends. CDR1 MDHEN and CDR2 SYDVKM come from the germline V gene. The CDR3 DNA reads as TGTGCCAGCAGTCCCGGAATCCAAGAGACCCAGTACTTC. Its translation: CASSPGIQETQYF.

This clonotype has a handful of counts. The CDR3 DNA sequence: TGCGCCAGCAGAGAAGCTACGACCCCCTACGAGCAGTACTTC. Its translation is CASREATTPYEQYF. V gene TRBV5-1 combines with J gene TRBJ2-7; D is uncertain. The V end was cut by 5 bases, the J end by 2 bases, with 14 bases between. The CDR3 has 14 residues. The germline V gene has CDR1 SGHRS and CDR2 YFSETQ.

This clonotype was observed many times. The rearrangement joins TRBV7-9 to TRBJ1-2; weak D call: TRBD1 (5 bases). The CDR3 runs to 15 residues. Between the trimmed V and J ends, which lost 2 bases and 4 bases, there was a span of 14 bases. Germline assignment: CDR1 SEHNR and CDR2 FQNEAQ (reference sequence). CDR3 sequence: CASSLRGDPGYGYTF. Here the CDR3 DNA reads TGTGCCAGCAGCTTAAGGGGAGACCCCGGCTATGGCTACACCTTC.

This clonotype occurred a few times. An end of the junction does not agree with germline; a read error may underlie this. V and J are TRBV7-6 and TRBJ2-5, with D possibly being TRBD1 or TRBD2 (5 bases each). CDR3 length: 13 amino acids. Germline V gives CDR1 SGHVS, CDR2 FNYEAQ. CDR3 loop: CASSPGTEETQYF. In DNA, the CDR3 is TGTGCTAGCAGCCCCGGGACGGAAGAGACCCAGTACTTC.

DNA of the CDR3: TGTGCCAGCAGTTCTACCAGGGATCCCTACGAGCAGTACTTC. Translated, it gives CASSSTRDPYEQYF. The J gene is TRBJ2-7, the V gene TRBV12-3 or TRBV12-4; D might be TRBD1 (5 bases). The CDR3 totals 14 residues. V lost 4 bases, J lost 2 bases, and 12 bases lay in between.

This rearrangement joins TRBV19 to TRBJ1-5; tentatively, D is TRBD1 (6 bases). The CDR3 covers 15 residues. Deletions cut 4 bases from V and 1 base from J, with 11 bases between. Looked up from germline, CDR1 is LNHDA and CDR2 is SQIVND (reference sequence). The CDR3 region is CASSTQGASNQPQHF. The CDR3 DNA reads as TGTGCCAGTAGTACACAGGGCGCCAGCAATCAGCCCCAGCATTTT.

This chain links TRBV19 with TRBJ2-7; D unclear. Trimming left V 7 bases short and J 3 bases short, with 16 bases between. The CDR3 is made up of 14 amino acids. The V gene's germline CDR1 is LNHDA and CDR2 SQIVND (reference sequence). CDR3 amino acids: CASKPVGRFYEQYF. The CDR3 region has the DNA TGTGCCAGTAAGCCAGTGGGTAGATTCTACGAGCAGTACTTC.

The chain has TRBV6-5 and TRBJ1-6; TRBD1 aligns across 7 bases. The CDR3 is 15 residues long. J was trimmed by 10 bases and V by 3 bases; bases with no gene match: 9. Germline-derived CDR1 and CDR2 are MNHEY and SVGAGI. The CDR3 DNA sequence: TGTGCCAGCAGTTATTCGACAGGGTGGGAGTCACCCCTCCACTTT. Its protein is CASSYSTGWESPLHF.

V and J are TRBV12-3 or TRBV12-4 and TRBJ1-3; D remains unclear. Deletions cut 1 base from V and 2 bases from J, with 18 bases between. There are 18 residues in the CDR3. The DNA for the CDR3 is TGTGCCAGCAGTTTAGTGGCGACCTCCTCGCCGCCTGGAAACACCATATATTTT. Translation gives CASSLVATSSPPGNTIYF.

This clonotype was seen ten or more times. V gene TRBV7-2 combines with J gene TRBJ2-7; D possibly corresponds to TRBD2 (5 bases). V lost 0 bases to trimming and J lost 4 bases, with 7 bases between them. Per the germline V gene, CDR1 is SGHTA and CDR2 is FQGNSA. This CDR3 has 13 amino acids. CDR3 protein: CASSLAEGYEQYF. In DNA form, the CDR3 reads TGTGCCAGCAGCTTAGCTGAGGGTTACGAGCAGTACTTC.

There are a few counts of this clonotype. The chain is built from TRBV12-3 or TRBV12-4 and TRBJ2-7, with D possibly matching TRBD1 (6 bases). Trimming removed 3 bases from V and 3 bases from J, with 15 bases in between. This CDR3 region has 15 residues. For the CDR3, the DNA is TGTGCCAGCAGTTTTCCCGGACAGAATATCTACGAGCAGTACTTC. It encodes CASSFPGQNIYEQYF.

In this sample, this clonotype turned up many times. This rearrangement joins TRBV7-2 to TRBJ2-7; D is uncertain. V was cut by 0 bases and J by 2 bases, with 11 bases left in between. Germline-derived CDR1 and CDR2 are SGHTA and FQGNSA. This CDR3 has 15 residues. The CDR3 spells CASSLAPGLAYEQYF. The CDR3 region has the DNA TGTGCCAGCAGCTTAGCGCCGGGTTTAGCCTACGAGCAGTACTTC.

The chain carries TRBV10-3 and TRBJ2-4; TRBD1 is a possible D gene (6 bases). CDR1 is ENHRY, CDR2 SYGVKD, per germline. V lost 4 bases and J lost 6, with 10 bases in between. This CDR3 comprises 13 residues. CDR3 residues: CAISVPRGNIQYF. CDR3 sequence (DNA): TGTGCCATCAGTGTTCCCAGGGGAAACATTCAGTACTTC.

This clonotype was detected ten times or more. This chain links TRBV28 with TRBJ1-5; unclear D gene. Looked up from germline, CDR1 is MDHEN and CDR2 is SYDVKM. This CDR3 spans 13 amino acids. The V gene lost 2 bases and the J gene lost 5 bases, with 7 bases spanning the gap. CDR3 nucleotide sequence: TGTGCCAGCAGTTTAGGCAGATATCAGCCCCAGCATTTT. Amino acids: CASSLGRYQPQHF.

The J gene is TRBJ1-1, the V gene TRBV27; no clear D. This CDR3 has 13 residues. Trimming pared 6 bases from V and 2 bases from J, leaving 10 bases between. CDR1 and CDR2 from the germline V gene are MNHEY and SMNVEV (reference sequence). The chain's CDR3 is CASSLTFNTEAFF. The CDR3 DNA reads TGTGCCAGCAGCCTAACCTTTAACACTGAAGCTTTCTTT.

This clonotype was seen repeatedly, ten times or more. The CDR3 DNA sequence: TGTGCCAGCAGCACGGAGACAGGGATGTATGGCTACACCTTC. Protein: CASSTETGMYGYTF. The chain recombines TRBV7-9 with TRBJ1-2; 7 bases align to TRBD1. Germline CDR1 reads SEHNR; CDR2 reads FQNEAQ (reference sequence). The CDR3 is 14 residues long. Trimming cost V 5 bases and J 5 bases; bases outside gene matches: 8.

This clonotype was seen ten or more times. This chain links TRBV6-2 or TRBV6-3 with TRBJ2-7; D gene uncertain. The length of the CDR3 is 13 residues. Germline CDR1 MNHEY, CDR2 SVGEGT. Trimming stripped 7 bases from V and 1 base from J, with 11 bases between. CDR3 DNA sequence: TGTGCCAGCAAAGATTTCGGTTCCTACGAGCAGTACTTC. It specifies CASKDFGSYEQYF.

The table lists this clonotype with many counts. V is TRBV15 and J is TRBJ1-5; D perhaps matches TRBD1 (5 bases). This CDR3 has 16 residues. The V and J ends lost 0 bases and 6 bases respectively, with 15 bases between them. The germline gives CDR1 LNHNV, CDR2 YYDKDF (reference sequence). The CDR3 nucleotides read TGTGCCACCAGCAGAGATCGGGGTGAAAGGGGTCAGCCCCAGCATTTT. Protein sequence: CATSRDRGERGQPQHF.

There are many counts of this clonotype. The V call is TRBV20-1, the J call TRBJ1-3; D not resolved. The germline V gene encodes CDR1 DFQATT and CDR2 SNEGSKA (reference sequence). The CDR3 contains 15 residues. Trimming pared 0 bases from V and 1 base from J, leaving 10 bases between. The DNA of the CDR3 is TGCAGTGCTAGAGATGGGGAGGGATCTGGAAACACCATATATTTT. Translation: CSARDGEGSGNTIYF.

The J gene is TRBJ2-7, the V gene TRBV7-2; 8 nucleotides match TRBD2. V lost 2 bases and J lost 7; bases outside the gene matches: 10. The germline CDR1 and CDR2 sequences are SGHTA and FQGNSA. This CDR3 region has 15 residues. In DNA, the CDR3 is TGTGCCAGCAGCTTAAGCGGGAGCCTCCTTGGGGAGCAGTACTTC. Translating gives CASSLSGSLLGEQYF.

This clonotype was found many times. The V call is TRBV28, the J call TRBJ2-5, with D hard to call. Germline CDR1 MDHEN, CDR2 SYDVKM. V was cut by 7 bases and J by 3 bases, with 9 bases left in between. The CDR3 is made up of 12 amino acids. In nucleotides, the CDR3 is TGTGCCAGCAAGGTATCGGAAGAGACCCAGTACTTC. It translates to CASKVSEETQYF.